This passage covers 23 T cell receptor beta chains from one sample sequenced in a study of T cell repertoires in cytomegalovirus infection. TCRdb re-derived calls from the reads in MiXCR, one entry per CDR3 protein. Of roughly 150,000 distinct CDR3 sequences listed, 20% to 25% are singletons. The sample consisted of PBMCs. Source of these receptors: a human donor in good health (CMV status not recorded). Some clones in this sample may be carry-over from other donors' samples.

This clonotype was picked up a small number of times. The chain is built from TRBV25-1 and TRBJ1-2; no clear D gene. Trimming left V 2 bases short and J 1 base short, with 5 bases between. The CDR3 contains 13 residues. Germline assignment: CDR1 MGHDK and CDR2 SYGVNS. In DNA, the CDR3 is TGTGCCAGCAGTGAACTGAGTAACTATGGCTACACCTTC. It translates to CASSELSNYGYTF.

This clonotype came up once. An end of the junction differs from the germline gene, which may be a read error. The chain carries TRBV18 and TRBJ1-5, with D possibly matching TRBD1 (5 bases). The CDR3 is 15 residues long. Germline lookup yields CDR1 KGHSH and CDR2 LQKENI. In DNA, the CDR3 is TGTGCCAGCTCACCTGGGACGGATAACAATCAGGCCCAGCATTTT. As protein: CASSPGTDNNQAQHF. The whole variable domain, remainder taken from reference TRBV18 and TRBJ1-5, is NAGVMQNPRHLVRRRGQEARLRCSPMKGHSHVYWYRQLPEEGLKFMVYLQKENIIDESGMPKERFSAEFPKEGPSILRIQQVVRGDSAAYFCASSPGTDNNQAQHFGDGTRLSIL.

The chain couples TRBV30 to TRBJ1-2; D may be TRBD1 (6 bases). Germline V gene sequence: CDR1 GTSNPN, CDR2 SVGIG (reference sequence). V was trimmed by 3 bases and J by 3 bases, leaving 8 bases between them. The CDR3 covers 12 residues. Here the CDR3 reads CAWRQGDYGYTF. In DNA form, the CDR3 reads TGTGCCTGGAGACAGGGCGACTATGGCTACACCTTC.

Concerning this clonotype itself: This may be a read error, as it is one base from a much larger clone. This chain connects TRBV7-2 to TRBJ2-1, with 7 bases fitting TRBD2. Germline lookup yields CDR1 SGHTA and CDR2 FQGNSA. This CDR3 contains 15 residues. DNA of the CDR3: TGTGCCAGCACCCCGGGGGGTGGGGCGAACAATGATCAGTTCTTC. This gives the protein CASTPGGGANNDQFF.

The gene calls are TRBV13 and TRBJ2-1; 10 bases map to TRBD1. The CDR3 sequence is 15 residues long. Germline V gene lookup returns CDR1 PRHDT and CDR2 FYEKMQ (reference sequence). The junction had 10 bases not matched to a gene; V was cut back by 5 bases and J by 9 bases. The CDR3 reads CASSHLRDRGIEQFF. CDR3 sequence (DNA): TGTGCCAGCAGCCACCTCCGGGACAGGGGAATTGAGCAGTTCTTC.

This clonotype was recorded many times. This sequence joins TRBV19 and TRBJ2-1, with no clear D. V was pared by 1 base and J by 0 bases, with 7 bases between. CDR1 and CDR2 (germline): LNHDA, SQIVND (reference sequence). This CDR3 has 15 residues. The CDR3 is CASSIVADSYNEQFF. The CDR3 bases are TGTGCCAGTAGTATAGTCGCAGACTCCTACAATGAGCAGTTCTTC.

The J gene is TRBJ1-1, the V gene TRBV27, with a weak D call TRBD1 (5 bases). V dropped 4 bases and J dropped 9 bases, with 24 bases sitting between them. There are 16 residues in the CDR3. Germline CDR1 MNHEY, CDR2 SMNVEV (reference sequence). CDR3 coding DNA: TGTGCCAGCAGTTCCCAGGCAGGGCAAGGACTACTGAAAGCTTTCTTT. This gives the protein CASSSQAGQGLLKAFF.

This clonotype was counted at least ten times. The chain uses TRBV28 and TRBJ2-7, with 7 positions matching TRBD2. CDR3 length equals 15 residues. CDR1 is MDHEN and CDR2 is SYDVKM in the germline V gene. Trimming cost V 1 base and J 2 bases; bases outside gene matches: 5. The CDR3 sequence is CASSLSASGPYEQYF. In nucleotides, the CDR3 is TGTGCCAGCAGTTTATCTGCTAGCGGTCCCTACGAGCAGTACTTC.

This chain links TRBV2 with TRBJ1-1; no definite D call. Germline V gene lookup returns CDR1 SNHLY and CDR2 FYNNEI. This CDR3 contains 13 residues. The germline V and J ends were trimmed by 1 base and 8 bases, with 11 bases remaining between them. CDR3 DNA: TGTGCCAGCAGTGAAGAGATTTTGACAGAAGCTTTCTTT. Amino acid sequence: CASSEEILTEAFF.

The chain is built from TRBV6-2 or TRBV6-3 and TRBJ2-1; 7 nucleotides match TRBD2. The V segment lost 7 bases and the J segment 1 base; nucleotides outside the gene matches: 13. CDR1 MNHEY and CDR2 SVGEGT come from the germline V gene. The CDR3 is 17 amino acids. In nucleotides, the CDR3 is TGTGCCAGCACTCCAGCGGGACTCTGGGGGTCCTACAATGAGCAGTTCTTC. It specifies CASTPAGLWGSYNEQFF.

The CDR3 spells CASSEYTLGTVAREQYF. The CDR3 coding sequence is TGTGCCAGCAGTGAATATACCCTCGGGACAGTCGCTCGGGAGCAGTACTTC. This chain joins TRBV25-1 and TRBJ2-7, with TRBD1 identical over 7 bases. CDR3 length: 17 amino acids. V shed 0 bases and J 7 bases; nucleotides not matched to a gene: 15. Germline-derived CDR1 and CDR2 are MGHDK and SYGVNS.

The chain links TRBV7-3 to TRBJ2-7; 11 bases are a match to TRBD2. Germline values: CDR1 SGHTA, CDR2 FQGTGA. Trimming removed 5 bases from V and 11 bases from J; junction bases left unmatched: 11. The CDR3 is made up of 14 amino acids. As DNA, the CDR3 is TGTGCCAGCAGCCTAGAGACTAGCGGGAAAGGGAAGTACTTC. Translating it yields CASSLETSGKGKYF.

V is TRBV20-1 and J is TRBJ1-1; weak D call: TRBD1 (5 bases). CDR3 length: 19 amino acids. The germline V gene has CDR1 DFQATT and CDR2 SNEGSKA (reference sequence). V lost 1 base, J lost 1 base, and 25 bases lay in between. This CDR3 is CSARVLGGEAFRPNTEAFF. DNA for the CDR3: TGCAGTGCTAGAGTCCTTGGGGGGGAGGCTTTTCGTCCGAACACTGAAGCTTTCTTT.

This rearrangement joins TRBV28 to TRBJ2-5; 14 nucleotides line up with TRBD2. Germline loops: CDR1 MDHEN, CDR2 SYDVKM. Germline trimming cut 4 bases from V and 2 bases from J; bases unmatched to any gene: 3. CDR3 length: 16 residues. In nucleotides, the CDR3 is TGTGCCAGCAGTTCCTGGACTAGCGGGGGGCAAGAGACCCAGTACTTC. Protein sequence: CASSSWTSGGQETQYF.

J is TRBJ2-1 and V is TRBV7-8; 9 nucleotides agree with TRBD2. V was clipped by 8 bases and J by 8 bases; unmatched bases: 10. Germline CDR1 reads SGHVS; CDR2 reads FQNEAQ. The CDR3 is made up of 14 amino acids. CDR3 nucleotides: TGTGCCAGCCGTCGTGGCGGGGGGGCCGATGAGCAGTTCTTC. Protein product: CASRRGGGADEQFF. Combining the CDR3 with reference TRBV7-8 and TRBJ2-1 gives the whole variable domain GAGVSQSPRYKVAKRGQDVALRCDPISGHVSLFWYQQALGQGPEFLTYFQNEAQLDKSGLPSDRFFAERPEGSVSTLKIQRTQQEDSAVYLCASRRGGGADEQFFGPGTRLTVL.

The chain recombines TRBV9 with TRBJ2-3, with 10 bases aligning to TRBD2. The V gene end was trimmed by 3 bases and the J gene end by 6 bases; junction bases not matched to a gene: 4. This CDR3 spans 14 amino acids. The V gene's germline CDR1 is SGDLS and CDR2 YYNGEE. CDR3 sequence (DNA): TGTGCCAGCAGCGCAAGCGGGAGGGAGGATACGCAGTATTTT. Protein sequence: CASSASGREDTQYF.

Ten or more counts support this clonotype. This sequence joins TRBV7-2 and TRBJ2-7; the match to TRBD2 covers 13 bases. Germline trimming cut 4 bases from V and 6 bases from J; bases unmatched to any gene: 6. This CDR3 has 15 amino acids. The V gene's germline CDR1 is SGHTA and CDR2 FQGNSA. This CDR3 reads CASSSTSGRALEQYF. The CDR3 nucleotides are TGTGCCAGCAGCTCTACTAGCGGGAGGGCCCTCGAGCAGTACTTC.

At least ten counts were recorded for this clonotype. The chain carries TRBV7-2 and TRBJ2-5, with a tentative D call TRBD2 (6 bases). Trimming took 6 bases from V and 1 from J, leaving 15 bases between them. This CDR3 is 15 amino acids long. Per germline, CDR1 SGHTA and CDR2 FQGNSA. The CDR3 bases are TGTGCCAGCAGTCTGCGGGACGGAATCCAAGAGACCCAGTACTTC. Its translation is CASSLRDGIQETQYF.

Ten or more counts support this clonotype. The chain employs TRBV28 and TRBJ2-6; possible D gene TRBD1, 6 bases. Germline-derived CDR1 and CDR2 are MDHEN and SYDVKM. The CDR3 is 18 residues long. Trimming took 6 bases from V and 1 from J, leaving 19 bases between them. CDR3: CASSLRQGFNSGANVLTF. For the CDR3, the DNA is TGTGCCAGCAGCCTACGTCAGGGGTTTAATTCTGGGGCCAACGTCCTGACTTTC.

This clonotype has more than one count but fewer than ten. The chain couples TRBV28 to TRBJ1-1; D gene ambiguous. The CDR3 is made up of 15 amino acids. CDR1 MDHEN and CDR2 SYDVKM come from the germline V gene. Trimming left V 6 bases short and J 6 bases short, with 20 bases between. CDR3 sequence (DNA): TGTGCCAGCAGCATACAACCCCGACATGTCGCTGAAGCTTTCTTT. It yields the protein CASSIQPRHVAEAFF. Full variable domain (missing parts from reference TRBV28 and TRBJ1-1): DVKVTQSSRYLVKRTGEKVFLECVQDMDHENMFWYRQDPGLGLRLIYFSYDVKMKEKGDIPEGYSVSREKKERFSLILESASTNQTSMYLCASSIQPRHVAEAFFGQGTRLTVV.

The J gene is TRBJ2-3, the V gene TRBV28, with D hard to call. CDR1 is MDHEN and CDR2 is SYDVKM in the germline V gene. CDR3 length: 17 amino acids. The ends were cut back, 5 bases at V and 2 bases at J, with 20 bases in the middle. CDR3 DNA sequence: TGTGCCAGCAGTACGGCCCGACAAAGGCCGTACACAGATACGCAGTATTTT. As protein: CASSTARQRPYTDTQYF.

This clonotype was counted only a few times. The V gene is TRBV20-1, the J gene TRBJ2-7; D perhaps matches TRBD2 (6 bases). Trimming stripped 5 bases from V and 4 bases from J, with 18 bases between. Germline CDR1 is DFQATT and CDR2 is SNEGSKA (reference sequence). The CDR3 covers 14 residues. The CDR3 nucleotides are TGCAGTGCTCAAGGTAGCGGCGACCTTTACGAGCAGTACTTC. It codes for CSAQGSGDLYEQYF.

This clonotype was seen a handful of times. The chain combines TRBV18 with TRBJ1-3, with D perhaps TRBD1 (5 bases). Germline CDR1 KGHSH, CDR2 LQKENI. CDR3 length: 16 residues. Trimming stripped 4 bases from V and 0 bases from J, with 13 bases between. CDR3 loop: CASSLGTAASGNTIYF. The CDR3 region has the DNA TGTGCCAGCTCACTCGGGACCGCGGCCTCTGGAAACACCATATATTTT.